A single sample is the source of the 25 T cell receptor beta chains below, sequenced in a study of identifying expanded T cells in peripheral blood (dated by TCRdb to between 2018 and 2020). Library creation used the immunoSEQ multiplex PCR assay. TCRdb took over this immuneACCESS table, retaining in-frame rearrangements with V and J assigned. Such tables are incomplete; in checked studies, under half of the missing clones stem from an unresolved V gene, and the remainder is unexplained. The sample records some 120,000 clones, more than 80% of which are singletons. The ten most abundant clones make up 3% to 3.5% of the sample. Sequenced material: blood. Receptors originate from a person aged 18 to 69 in good health.

The CDR3 here is CASSPSFDEQYF. The CDR3 DNA sequence: TGTGCCAGCAGCCCCTCTTTCGACGAGCAGTACTTC. This chain joins TRBV7-6 and TRBJ2-7; unclear D gene. CDR1 and CDR2 from the germline V gene are SGHVS and FNYEAQ. V lost 5 bases, J lost 5 bases, and 10 bases lay in between. This CDR3 has 12 residues. Full variable domain (outside the CDR3, taken from reference TRBV7-6 and TRBJ2-7): GAGVSQSPRYKVTKRGQDVALRCDPISGHVSLYWYRQALGQGPEFLTYFNYEAQQDKSGLPNDRFSAERPEGSISTLTIQRTEQRDSAMYRCASSPSFDEQYFGPGTRLTVT.

The chain links TRBV27 to TRBJ2-2; D could derive from TRBD1 or TRBD2 (5 bases each). This CDR3 is built from 12 residues. Germline V gene data show CDR1 as MNHEY and CDR2 as SMNVEV (reference sequence). V dropped 8 bases and J dropped 1 base, with 5 bases sitting between them. CDR3 protein: CASGGNTGELFF. CDR3 coding DNA: TGTGCCAGCGGGGGGAACACCGGGGAGCTGTTTTTT.

This clone has just one count. V usage is TRBV5-6 and J usage is TRBJ2-1; the match to TRBD1 covers 8 bases. This CDR3 contains 16 residues. Per germline, CDR1 SGHDT and CDR2 YYEEEE. V lost 1 base and J lost 0; bases outside the gene matches: 3. Here the CDR3 reads CASSLLGQGSYNEQFF. For the CDR3, the DNA is TGTGCCAGCAGCTTGTTAGGACAGGGCTCCTACAATGAGCAGTTCTTC.

The CDR3 bases are TGTGCCAGCAGTTACCTTATACCTCAAAAACAGAAAAACTATGGCTACACCTTC. Amino acids: CASSYLIPQKQKNYGYTF. The chain employs TRBV27 and TRBJ1-2, with no clear D. V lost 4 bases to trimming and J lost 2 bases, with 23 bases between them. CDR3 length: 18 amino acids. Germline CDR1 and CDR2: MNHEY and SMNVEV (reference sequence).

This clone appeared a few times. This chain links TRBV7-6 with TRBJ1-1; D unresolved. There are 11 residues in the CDR3. V lost 6 bases and J lost 3, with 5 bases in between. In germline, CDR1 is SGHVS, CDR2 FNYEAQ. Here the CDR3 DNA reads TGTGCCAGCAGGCGTGACACTGAAGCTTTCTTT. This sequence encodes CASRRDTEAFF.

The rearrangement links TRBV6-1 to TRBJ1-3; D is unresolved. The V gene's germline CDR1 is MNHNS and CDR2 SASEGT. V lost 4 bases, J lost 4 bases, and 11 bases lay in between. The CDR3 has 14 residues. The CDR3 DNA is TGTGCCAGCAGTGGGGGATCGCTAGGAAACACCATATATTTT. It is translated as CASSGGSLGNTIYF.

The J gene is TRBJ1-6, the V gene TRBV14; no clear D gene. CDR1 is SGHDN, CDR2 FVKESK, per germline. Trimming removed 2 bases from V and 7 bases from J, with 6 bases in between. There are 13 residues in the CDR3. The CDR3 DNA is TGTGCCAGCAGCCAATTTACGAATTCACCCCTCCACTTT. Translated, it gives CASSQFTNSPLHF. Together with reference TRBV14 and TRBJ1-6, the CDR3 gives the full variable domain: EAGVTQFPSHSVIEKGQTVTLRCDPISGHDNLYWYRRVMGKEIKFLLHFVKESKQDESGMPNNRFLAERTGGTYSTLKVQPAELEDSGVYFCASSQFTNSPLHFGNGTRLTVT.

This clone was seen just once. In DNA form, the CDR3 reads TGTGCCAGCAGGGACAGCAGTGAAAAACTGTTTTTT. Translated: CASRDSSEKLFF. The chain combines TRBV11-3 with TRBJ1-4; tentatively, D is TRBD1 (6 bases). The CDR3 contains 12 residues. V was trimmed by 6 bases and J by 7 bases, leaving 9 bases between them. In germline, CDR1 is SGHNT, CDR2 YENEEA.

This rearrangement joins TRBV5-1 to TRBJ2-1; 10 nucleotides line up with TRBD1. The CDR3 extends over 15 amino acids. Per the germline V gene, CDR1 is SGHRS and CDR2 is YFSETQ. V shed 0 bases and J 7 bases; nucleotides not matched to a gene: 4. The CDR3 DNA is TGCGCCAGCAGCTTGGATGACAGGGGGCGGAATGAGCAGTTCTTC. Its protein product is CASSLDDRGRNEQFF. Together with reference TRBV5-1 and TRBJ2-1, the CDR3 gives the full variable domain: KAGVTQTPRYLIKTRGQQVTLSCSPISGHRSVSWYQQTPGQGLQFLFEYFSETQRNKGNFPGRFSGRQFSNSRSEMNVSTLELGDSALYLCASSLDDRGRNEQFFGPGTRLTVL.

In this sample, this clone turned up a few times. The chain joins TRBV10-3 to TRBJ1-6; TRBD1 is a possible D gene (6 bases). The CDR3 has 15 amino acids. With 10 bases removed from V and 8 bases from J, the gap between germline ends came to 21 bases. Germline V gene lookup returns CDR1 ENHRY and CDR2 SYGVKD. CDR3 loop: CASAPIDSGDSPLHF. The CDR3 nucleotides are TGTGCCAGTGCCCCCATCGATTCAGGGGATTCACCCCTCCACTTT.

This clone was picked up a small number of times. The V gene is TRBV2, the J gene TRBJ2-7, with 9 bases lining up with TRBD1. CDR1 is SNHLY and CDR2 is FYNNEI in the germline V gene. This CDR3 comprises 16 residues. V lost 7 bases, J lost 2 bases, and 12 bases stayed unmatched. The CDR3 loop reads CASTRLRDRVTYEQYF. The CDR3 nucleotides are TGTGCCAGCACCCGATTAAGGGACAGGGTGACCTACGAGCAGTACTTC.

This clone occurred a few times. This chain joins TRBV19 and TRBJ1-2; possibly TRBD1 for D (6 bases). CDR1 and CDR2 from the germline V gene are LNHDA and SQIVND (reference sequence). The CDR3 is 12 amino acids. Trimming removed 7 bases from V and 4 bases from J, with 10 bases in between. The CDR3 nucleotides read TGTGCCAGTAAGAAAGGGGGCTATGGCTACACCTTC. Translated: CASKKGGYGYTF.

This chain uses TRBV30 with TRBJ2-3, with D unresolved. CDR1 is GTSNPN and CDR2 is SVGIG in the germline V gene (reference sequence). This CDR3 has 12 amino acids. Trimming left V 7 bases short and J 0 bases short, with 8 bases between. The CDR3 DNA reads TGTGCCTCGCATACTAGCACAGATACGCAGTATTTT. This sequence encodes CASHTSTDTQYF.

This sequence joins TRBV6-6 and TRBJ1-1; weak D call: TRBD1 (5 bases). Germline V lookup: CDR1 MNHNY, CDR2 SVGAGI (reference sequence). V lost 3 bases and J lost 1, with 9 bases in between. The CDR3 totals 14 residues. The CDR3 DNA reads TGTGCCAGCAGTTATCCCAGGGCGAACACTGAAGCTTTCTTT. Residues: CASSYPRANTEAFF.

The chain uses TRBV21-1 and TRBJ1-5. TRBV21-1 is tagged as a pseudogene. The CDR3 spans 11 residues. The CDR3 bases are TGTGCCAGCCGCCCCGATCAGCCCCAGCATTTT. Protein sequence: CASRPDQPQHF.

This clone was seen a handful of times. The chain links TRBV4-1 to TRBJ1-2; no reliable D call. With 2 bases removed from V and 8 bases from J, the gap between germline ends came to 12 bases. CDR3 length equals 13 residues. CDR1 and CDR2 from the germline V gene are MGHRA and YSYEKL. The CDR3 coding sequence is TGCGCCAGCAGCCAATATTCGGTGGAGGGCTACACCTTC. Amino acids: CASSQYSVEGYTF.

V is TRBV11-3 and J is TRBJ2-5; either TRBD1 or TRBD2 may fit D (5 bases each). Trimming took off 10 bases at V and 4 bases at J, with 28 bases between the two ends. Per germline, CDR1 SGHNT and CDR2 YENEEA. This CDR3 is 17 amino acids long. The CDR3 spells CATQGGDGAPRGETQYF. Here the CDR3 DNA reads TGTGCCACCCAGGGTGGCGACGGGGCCCCACGGGGAGAGACCCAGTACTTC.

The chain is built from TRBV10-2 and TRBJ1-1, with TRBD1 identical over 9 bases. Looked up from germline, CDR1 is WSHSY and CDR2 is SAAADI. Trimming took 7 bases from V and 4 from J; bases not matched to a gene: 4. This CDR3 has 13 amino acids. CDR3 DNA: TGCGCCAGCAAGGAGACAGGGGGCACTGAAGCTTTCTTT. It codes for CASKETGGTEAFF.

This chain links TRBV29-1 with TRBJ1-1; weak D call: TRBD1 (6 bases). This CDR3 comprises 13 residues. Between the trimmed V and J ends, which lost 3 bases and 10 bases, there was a span of 18 bases. Germline CDR1 SQVTM, CDR2 ANQGSEA. In nucleotides, the CDR3 is TGCAGCGTTGAGAGGGGGGGCGCCTTAGGAGCTTTCTTT. The encoded protein is CSVERGGALGAFF.

This clone was picked up one time. CDR3 coding DNA: TGTGCCAGCAGCGCCACGGACAAATTGGGATACTATGGCTACACCTTC. Translated: CASSATDKLGYYGYTF. The J gene is TRBJ1-2, the V gene TRBV9, with D possibly matching TRBD1 (5 bases). In germline, CDR1 is SGDLS, CDR2 YYNGEE. CDR3 length equals 16 residues. V lost 3 bases, J lost 3 bases, and 18 bases lay in between.

Written as DNA, the CDR3 is TGTGCCAGCAGCTATCGGGCGGTAGGCACAGATACGCAGTATTTT. It encodes CASSYRAVGTDTQYF. The chain uses TRBV7-2 and TRBJ2-3; D unresolved. The V end lost 4 bases, the J end lost 1 base, and 12 bases lay between the germline ends. The germline CDR1 and CDR2 sequences are SGHTA and FQGNSA. This CDR3 has 15 amino acids.

The chain uses TRBV19 and TRBJ1-6; 8 bases agree with TRBD1. Germline loops: CDR1 LNHDA, CDR2 SQIVND (reference sequence). This CDR3 has 14 amino acids. Trimming removed 6 bases from V and 5 bases from J; junction bases left unmatched: 3. This CDR3 reads CASSLDRDNSPLHF. DNA of the CDR3: TGTGCCAGTAGCTTGGACAGGGATAATTCACCCCTCCACTTT.

This chain connects TRBV4-1 to TRBJ1-4; weak D call: TRBD1 (5 bases). The V end lost 1 base, the J end lost 6 bases, and 12 bases lay between the germline ends. The germline gives CDR1 MGHRA, CDR2 YSYEKL. This CDR3 has 15 amino acids. This CDR3 is CASSQGTTRHEKLFF. CDR3 nucleotide sequence: TGCGCCAGCAGCCAAGGGACAACGAGACATGAAAAACTGTTTTTT.

This rearrangement joins TRBV5-1 to TRBJ2-5, with TRBD1 as a possible D gene (5 bases). V was shortened by 0 bases and J by 5 bases, with 17 bases between the two germline ends. This CDR3 is 16 amino acids long. The germline V gene has CDR1 SGHRS and CDR2 YFSETQ. DNA for the CDR3: TGCGCCAGCAGCTTGGGAGGACACCTATCCAGGGAGACCCAGTACTTC. Protein: CASSLGGHLSRETQYF.

The chain recombines TRBV10-2 with TRBJ1-2; TRBD1 matches 8 bases. The CDR3 has 13 residues. After removal of 5 bases from V and 14 bases from J, the junction contained 13 bases not matched to a gene. Per the germline V gene, CDR1 is WSHSY and CDR2 is SAAADI. CDR3 bases: TGCGCCAGCAGTAGCGGGGACAGGCGGTTTAGGACCTTC. Its translation: CASSSGDRRFRTF.